This T cell receptor (beta chain) was sequenced during a study of siplizumab effects on memory and regulatory T cells (dated by TCRdb to between 2018 and 2021). About the study as a whole: The study looked at the effect of siplizumab, an anti-CD2 antibody, on alloreactive T-cell subsets in allogeneic mixed lymphocyte reactions made from human PBMCs.

A remark on this clone: It has no known antigen specificity. One base away there is no much larger clone; base qualities are not given.

The study at large found these results: Siplizumab significantly lowered the cumulative frequency of alloreactive sequences that could be traced to unstimulated CD4+ memory T cells. Greater diversity appeared to be present in unstimulated naive T cells than in memory T cells, and a substantial contribution to the alloresponse seemed to be made by naive cells. Because sequences below about 10^-5 frequency were poorly captured, only a minor fraction of alloreactive clones could be mapped to unstimulated subsets. About 80-96% of proliferating CD4+ or CD8+ clones could not be given a naive or memory phenotype. The suppressive function of proliferating Tregs from siplizumab cultures was not functionally confirmed. Among mappable alloreactive CD4+ clones, the Treg-derived fraction averaged approximately 72% with siplizumab versus 25% to 30% in control reactions.

Sorted unstimulated T cells, along with proliferating T cells recovered from mixed lymphocyte reactions, underwent TCRbeta CDR3 sequencing. Fresh whole blood from around 11 HLA-typed healthy donors was used to isolate PBMCs. Libraries were constructed by the immunoSEQ multiplex PCR assay. About 10^5 TCR templates per sample were assayed by the deep sequencing platform. Genomic DNA extracted from sorted T cells was used for TCRbeta CDR3 sequencing. Turning to the authors' computational methods: The R programming language was used for clonal analysis of the TCRbeta CDR3 data. Comparing unstimulated samples against CFSE-low samples taken after the reaction was how alloreactive CD4+ and CD8+ clones were defined. Regulatory or non-regulatory origin of alloreactive CD4+ clones was assigned by matching sequences to the sorted unstimulated Treg and non-Treg repertoires. In its TCRdb copy, this immuneACCESS table keeps in-frame sequences only and misses some clones. Where compared with another copy, unresolved V genes explain less than half of these, and the others have no known cause. That table gives V, J and clone size, and the DNA gave D and trimming. The sample table lists 90,000 to 120,000 clones, 91% of them with a count of one. Clones ranked in the top ten supply roughly 2.7% of the sample.

CDR1 DFQATT and CDR2 SNEGSKA were looked up in the germline V gene (reference sequence). The germline V and J ends show losses of 6 bases and 16 bases respectively, and no gene match explains 6 bases of the junction. The CDR3 holds 11 amino acids from the cysteine to the phenylalanine. Just CDR3 DNA is preserved here, 33 bases in frame from base 1. The V and J genes are TRBV20-1 and TRBJ2-1, and 13 bases in between align with TRBD2. Material for sequencing was CD4+ T cells sorted from blood. The sequence came from a human donor in good health. Some clones in this sample may be carry-over from other donors' samples. Here the CDR3 is given as CSAKGLAGEFF. Read as DNA, the sequence is TGCAGTGCAAAAGGACTAGCGGGAGAATTCTTC.